This passage covers 26 T cell receptor beta chains from one sample sequenced in a study of cytomegalovirus exposure and HLA in healthy donors. This table comes from immunoSEQ multiplex PCR, and its TCRdb copy is limited to in-frame clones, with some not included. The sample contains 90,000 to 100,000 clones, over 75% of which appear only once. Material for sequencing was PBMCs. The origin of the receptors is a man younger than 35 in good health and CMV-seropositive.

This chain joins TRBV6-1 and TRBJ2-7, with D perhaps matching TRBD1 (5 bases). The length of the CDR3 is 14 residues. Germline values: CDR1 MNHNS, CDR2 SASEGT. The V gene lost 1 base and the J gene lost 3 bases, with 10 bases spanning the gap. The CDR3 nucleotides are TGTGCCAGCAGTGAAGTAGGGGTGCTCTACGAGCAGTACTTC. Amino acids: CASSEVGVLYEQYF.

The CDR3 region has the DNA TGCGCCAGCAGCCCCGGGACTGTGGAGGGGGAGACCCAGTACTTC. Translated, it gives CASSPGTVEGETQYF. The chain recombines TRBV5-1 with TRBJ2-5; weak D call: TRBD2 (6 bases). The germline V gene encodes CDR1 SGHRS and CDR2 YFSETQ. V gave up 4 bases and J gave up 5 bases, with 18 bases separating them. The CDR3 totals 15 residues.

The count of this clone is one. This chain uses TRBV7-2 with TRBJ2-7; 7 bases fit TRBD1. CDR1 and CDR2 (germline): SGHTA, FQGNSA. The CDR3 loop spans 16 amino acids. With 3 bases clipped from V and 6 bases from J, the junction kept 14 bases outside the gene matches. The CDR3 loop reads CASSFLGQVLPSEQYF. The CDR3 bases are TGTGCCAGCAGCTTCCTCGGACAGGTGCTTCCCTCCGAGCAGTACTTC. The entire variable domain, with the rest obtained from reference TRBV7-2 and TRBJ2-7, is as follows: GAGVSQSPSNKVTEKGKDVELRCDPISGHTALYWYRQSLGQGLEFLIYFQGNSAPDKSGLPSDRFSAERTGGSVSTLTIQRTQQEDSAVYLCASSFLGQVLPSEQYFGPGTRLTVT.

This chain's CDR3 is CASSLDPQGYERGYTF. CDR3 nucleotide sequence: TGTGCCAGCAGCTTAGACCCGCAGGGGTACGAACGAGGCTACACCTTC. The chain joins TRBV7-2 to TRBJ1-2; tentative D call: TRBD1 (6 bases). Germline V gene lookup returns CDR1 SGHTA and CDR2 FQGNSA. The length of the CDR3 is 16 residues. Trimming shortened V by 1 base and J by 8 bases, and 20 bases separated the two germline ends.

The gene calls are TRBV5-4 and TRBJ2-7; 10 bases fit TRBD1. The germline V gene has CDR1 SGHNT and CDR2 YYREEE (reference sequence). V was pared by 2 bases and J by 3 bases, with 5 bases of the junction left unmatched. The CDR3 consists of 15 residues. CDR3 in amino acids: CASSFRQGANYEQYF. As DNA, the CDR3 is TGTGCCAGCAGCTTCAGACAGGGGGCGAACTACGAGCAGTACTTC.

The sample holds one count of this clone. This sequence joins TRBV19 and TRBJ2-7, with 10 positions matching TRBD1. The germline gives CDR1 LNHDA, CDR2 SQIVND (reference sequence). CDR3 size: 17 residues. The V segment lost 5 bases and the J segment 5 bases; nucleotides outside the gene matches: 15. The CDR3, as DNA: TGTGCCAGTAGTGCCAGACCCCCGGGACAGGGGCCCGACGAGCAGTACTTC. Its translation: CASSARPPGQGPDEQYF.

The rearrangement links TRBV25-1 to TRBJ2-7; the D gene is possibly TRBD1 (6 bases). The V end was cut by 1 base, the J end by 4 bases, with 17 bases between. The CDR3 covers 16 residues. Germline CDR1 and CDR2: MGHDK and SYGVNS. In DNA, the CDR3 is TGTGCCAGCAGTGAATCTGGCAGGGGCCTTTTGTACGAGCAGTACTTC. Its protein is CASSESGRGLLYEQYF.

The rearrangement joins TRBV4-2 to TRBJ2-1, with D possibly being TRBD1 (6 bases). Germline CDR1 is LGHNA and CDR2 is YNFKEQ. The CDR3 has 15 residues. Between the trimmed V and J ends, which lost 3 bases and 7 bases, there was a span of 16 bases. This CDR3 is CASSHEVGAVNEQFF. The CDR3, as DNA: TGTGCCAGCAGCCATGAGGTGGGGGCGGTAAATGAGCAGTTCTTC.

V usage is TRBV11-2 and J usage is TRBJ2-6; possibly TRBD1 for D (5 bases). The germline CDR1 and CDR2 sequences are SGHAT and FQNNGV. The CDR3 is made up of 16 amino acids. Trimming removed 2 bases at V and 1 base at J, with 9 bases between. The CDR3 sequence: CASSLTPGSGANVLTF. Here the CDR3 DNA reads TGTGCCAGCAGCTTAACCCCAGGGTCTGGGGCCAACGTCCTGACTTTC. The whole variable domain, filled in from reference TRBV11-2 and TRBJ2-6, reads EAGVAQSPRYKIIEKRQSVAFWCNPISGHATLYWYQQILGQGPKLLIQFQNNGVVDDSQLPKDRFSAERLKGVDSTLKIQPAKLEDSAVYLCASSLTPGSGANVLTFGAGSRLTVL.

J is TRBJ2-1 and V is TRBV5-4; perhaps TRBD2 as D (7 bases). This CDR3 region has 15 residues. V lost 3 bases to trimming and J lost 0 bases, with 10 bases between them. In germline, CDR1 is SGHNT, CDR2 YYREEE (reference sequence). The CDR3 DNA follows: TGTGCCAGCAGCTGGGGGGGCAGCTCCTACAATGAGCAGTTCTTC. It yields the protein CASSWGGSSYNEQFF.

V usage is TRBV7-2 and J usage is TRBJ2-7; D perhaps matches TRBD2 (6 bases). CDR1 is SGHTA, CDR2 FQGNSA, per germline. The length of the CDR3 is 16 residues. V was trimmed by 2 bases and J by 4 bases, leaving 18 bases between them. Written as DNA, the CDR3 is TGTGCCAGCAGCTTAAATTCTTTCGGGAGCACGTACGAGCAGTACTTC. Translated, it gives CASSLNSFGSTYEQYF.

This clone was seen ten or more times. The CDR3 sequence is CASSTSPRQGGYTF. The CDR3 coding sequence is TGTGCCAGCAGCACCTCCCCCAGACAGGGAGGCTACACCTTC. The rearrangement links TRBV27 to TRBJ1-2, with 7 positions matching TRBD1. CDR3 size: 14 residues. Germline values: CDR1 MNHEY, CDR2 SMNVEV (reference sequence). After removal of 6 bases from V and 8 bases from J, the junction contained 12 bases not matched to a gene.

The chain employs TRBV19 and TRBJ2-7; 10 bases are a match to TRBD1. This CDR3 spans 13 amino acids. Germline V gives CDR1 LNHDA, CDR2 SQIVND (reference sequence). Trimming took 9 bases from V and 3 from J; bases not matched to a gene: 5. CDR3 amino acids: CARGRDRGYEQYF. The CDR3 DNA reads as TGTGCCAGAGGCCGGGACAGGGGCTACGAGCAGTACTTC.

The rearrangement joins TRBV7-9 to TRBJ1-2; D is perhaps TRBD1 (5 bases). The V gene's germline CDR1 is SEHNR and CDR2 FQNEAQ (reference sequence). The CDR3 totals 13 residues. The germline V and J ends were trimmed by 0 bases and 8 bases, with 10 bases remaining between them. The CDR3 sequence: CASSLAGASGYTF. Written as DNA, the CDR3 is TGTGCCAGCAGCTTAGCAGGGGCAAGCGGCTACACCTTC.

The chain uses TRBV27 and TRBJ2-3; D uncertain. The CDR3 is 14 residues long. Germline lookup yields CDR1 MNHEY and CDR2 SMNVEV (reference sequence). Trimming pared 2 bases from V and 2 bases from J, leaving 8 bases between. The CDR3 DNA reads as TGTGCCAGCAGTTTAGGGCTATACACAGATACGCAGTATTTT. This encodes CASSLGLYTDTQYF.

This clone was seen just once. J is TRBJ2-5 and V is TRBV11-2; D is possibly TRBD1 (5 bases). This CDR3 spans 16 amino acids. Trimming stripped 1 base from V and 5 bases from J, with 17 bases between. CDR1 is SGHAT, CDR2 FQNNGV, per germline. The CDR3: CASSLVTGHLWETQYF. As DNA, the CDR3 is TGTGCCAGCAGCTTAGTTACAGGACATCTCTGGGAGACCCAGTACTTC.

The rearrangement links TRBV2 to TRBJ2-5, with D hard to call. This CDR3 has 13 residues. From germline, CDR1 is SNHLY and CDR2 FYNNEI. V gave up 0 bases and J gave up 5 bases, with 7 bases separating them. CDR3 region: CASSEALEETQYF. The DNA for the CDR3 is TGTGCCAGCAGTGAAGCGCTAGAGGAGACCCAGTACTTC. Combining the CDR3 with reference TRBV2 and TRBJ2-5 gives the whole variable domain EPEVTQTPSHQVTQMGQEVILRCVPISNHLYFYWYRQILGQKVEFLVSFYNNEISEKSEIFDDQFSVERPDGSNFTLKIRSTKLEDSAMYFCASSEALEETQYFGPGTRLLVL.

The chain links TRBV7-2 to TRBJ1-2, with a tentative D call TRBD1 (5 bases). With 5 bases removed from V and 4 bases from J, the gap between germline ends came to 14 bases. Germline assignment: CDR1 SGHTA and CDR2 FQGNSA. The CDR3 has 14 amino acids. CDR3 sequence reads: CASSQGEGPYGYTF. DNA of the CDR3: TGTGCCAGCAGCCAAGGGGAGGGACCCTATGGCTACACCTTC.

This sequence joins TRBV5-1 and TRBJ1-3; TRBD1 is a possible D gene (6 bases). The CDR3 runs 16 residues. CDR1 SGHRS and CDR2 YFSETQ come from the germline V gene. Trimming left V 7 bases short and J 2 bases short, with 19 bases between. CDR3 DNA: TGCGCCAGCTGCATAACCGGGACACATACTGGAAACACCATATATTTT. It is translated as CASCITGTHTGNTIYF. Full variable domain (rest looked up from reference TRBV5-1 and TRBJ1-3): KAGVTQTPRYLIKTRGQQVTLSCSPISGHRSVSWYQQTPGQGLQFLFEYFSETQRNKGNFPGRFSGRQFSNSRSEMNVSTLELGDSALYLCASCITGTHTGNTIYFGEGSWLTVV.

This sequence joins TRBV7-9 and TRBJ1-1, with 7 bases that match TRBD1. The germline CDR1 and CDR2 sequences are SEHNR and FQNEAQ (reference sequence). V lost 3 bases to trimming and J lost 4 bases; unmatched junction nucleotides: 5. The CDR3 is 14 amino acids. CDR3 region: CASSLKGQSTEAFF. DNA of the CDR3: TGTGCCAGCAGCTTGAAGGGACAGAGCACTGAAGCTTTCTTT.

The gene calls are TRBV7-2 and TRBJ2-3; D is unresolved. This CDR3 has 14 amino acids. Germline CDR1 SGHTA, CDR2 FQGNSA. V dropped 4 bases and J dropped 1 base, with 9 bases sitting between them. CDR3 nucleotide sequence: TGTGCCAGCAGCTACTACCAAGGCACAGATACGCAGTATTTT. Protein: CASSYYQGTDTQYF. The entire variable domain, with the rest obtained from reference TRBV7-2 and TRBJ2-3, is as follows: GAGVSQSPSNKVTEKGKDVELRCDPISGHTALYWYRQSLGQGLEFLIYFQGNSAPDKSGLPSDRFSAERTGGSVSTLTIQRTQQEDSAVYLCASSYYQGTDTQYFGPGTRLTVL.

V is TRBV6-5 and J is TRBJ1-4; 9 bases align to TRBD1. The CDR3 has 15 amino acids. Germline V lookup: CDR1 MNHEY, CDR2 SVGAGI. The V segment lost 7 bases and the J segment 4 bases; nucleotides outside the gene matches: 7. In DNA form, the CDR3 reads TGTGCCAGCACCCCGCAGACAGGGGGTAATGAAAAACTGTTTTTT. It yields the protein CASTPQTGGNEKLFF.

The rearrangement uses TRBV28 and TRBJ2-5; D might be TRBD1 (6 bases). This CDR3 spans 17 amino acids. V lost 3 bases and J lost 2, with 19 bases in between. Germline V gene sequence: CDR1 MDHEN, CDR2 SYDVKM. CDR3 bases: TGTGCCAGCAGTTTGTCGTCGGTGACAGGAGATCAAGAGACCCAGTACTTC. Translated: CASSLSSVTGDQETQYF.

This chain connects TRBV7-9 to TRBJ2-7; 7 positions match TRBD1. Germline V CDR1 and CDR2: SEHNR, FQNEAQ (reference sequence). The CDR3 sequence is 14 residues long. The junction had 4 bases not matched to a gene; V was cut back by 4 bases and J by 1 base. CDR3 DNA sequence: TGTGCCAGCAGCTCAGGGACAGCTTCCTACGAGCAGTACTTC. Amino acid sequence: CASSSGTASYEQYF.

The gene calls are TRBV4-2 and TRBJ2-1; 9 positions match TRBD2. CDR3 length: 17 amino acids. V lost 0 bases and J lost 9; bases outside the gene matches: 12. CDR1 is LGHNA, CDR2 YNFKEQ, per germline. The CDR3 DNA sequence: TGTGCCAGCAGCCAAGATAAAACCCGCGGGGGGGCAGGTGAGCAGTTCTTC. Encoded protein: CASSQDKTRGGAGEQFF.

V is TRBV5-4 and J is TRBJ1-1; tentative D call: TRBD1 (6 bases). Trimming pared 2 bases from V and 2 bases from J, leaving 10 bases between. The germline V gene encodes CDR1 SGHNT and CDR2 YYREEE (reference sequence). The CDR3 extends over 14 amino acids. CDR3 sequence: CASSLPDSNTEAFF. The CDR3 nucleotides are TGTGCCAGCAGCTTACCGGACAGCAACACTGAAGCTTTCTTT.